The next 2 T cell receptor beta chains were all read from a single sample in a study of technical replicates of blood from a handful of donors. The method was immunoSEQ multiplex PCR; TCRdb's version includes in-frame clones alone and lacks a portion of them. The repertoire holds tens of thousands of clones, with 75% to 90% as singletons. Sequencing was performed on PBMCs. The receptors were sampled from a human donor in good health. Some clones in this sample may be carry-over from other donors' samples.

The chain combines TRBV6-5 with TRBJ2-2, with 7 bases matching TRBD2. The germline gives CDR1 MNHEY, CDR2 SVGAGI. J lost 3 bases, V lost 7 bases, and 5 bases had no gene match. The CDR3 length is 14 residues. DNA of the CDR3: TGTGCCAGCACCCCGGCGGGGGACACCGGGGAGCTGTTTTTT. Translation: CASTPAGDTGELFF.

As concerns this clone: Other DNA sequences in this specimen translate into the identical CDR3. The chain carries TRBV2 and TRBJ2-3; TRBD1 matches at 7 bases. The J segment lost 3 bases and the V segment lost 6 bases, leaving 6 bases of the junction unmatched. Germline V gene sequence: CDR1 SNHLY, CDR2 FYNNEI. The CDR3 sequence is 14 residues long. The CDR3 is CASRRQGGTDTQYF. CDR3 in DNA: TGTGCCAGCAGACGACAGGGCGGGACAGATACGCAGTATTTT.